A single sample is the source of the 29 T cell receptor beta chains below, sequenced in a study of long-term antiretroviral therapy in people with HIV (dated by TCRdb to between 2021 and 2024). The immunoSEQ hsTCRB v3.0 assay was used at survey level resolution for TRB variable region sequencing. In its TCRdb copy, this immuneACCESS table keeps in-frame sequences only and misses some clones. Where compared with another copy, unresolved V genes explain less than half of these, and the others have no known cause. The sample data list under 25,000 clones, and around 86% of these were observed just once. The ten largest clones add up to over 9.5% of the sample. Material: unsorted PBMCs, obtained 0.5 years after starting antiretroviral therapy. The receptors were gathered from a man in his forties or fifties with HIV.

J is TRBJ1-2 and V is TRBV11-2; possibly TRBD1 for D (5 bases). CDR3 length equals 15 residues. Trimming cost V 4 bases and J 3 bases, with 15 bases left between them. CDR1 is SGHAT and CDR2 is FQNNGV in the germline V gene. CDR3 bases: TGTGCCAGCAGCTCCGGGGCTGTCTCGGACTATGGCTACACCTTC. As protein: CASSSGAVSDYGYTF.

V and J are TRBV4-3 and TRBJ2-7; D is perhaps TRBD1 (6 bases). V was shortened by 0 bases and J by 3 bases, with 12 bases between the two germline ends. The CDR3 loop spans 15 amino acids. From germline, CDR1 is LGHNA and CDR2 YSLEER. The CDR3, as DNA: TGCGCCAGCAGCCAAGACCTTGGGACACTCTACGAGCAGTACTTC. Its protein is CASSQDLGTLYEQYF.

The chain links TRBV4-2 to TRBJ2-7, with D hard to call. CDR1 is LGHNA, CDR2 YNFKEQ, per germline. This CDR3 has 16 residues. The V and J ends lost 4 bases and 0 bases respectively, with 16 bases between them. CDR3 bases: TGTGCCAGCAGCCCCCGCGGTAGCAAGAGCTCCTACGAGCAGTACTTC. The encoded protein is CASSPRGSKSSYEQYF.

This chain joins TRBV27 and TRBJ1-1, with 10 positions matching TRBD1. The ends lost 6 bases at V and 4 bases at J; junction bases unmatched: 5. The germline gives CDR1 MNHEY, CDR2 SMNVEV (reference sequence). The CDR3 spans 14 residues. The CDR3 protein is CASRRTGGPTEAFF. The CDR3 nucleotides are TGTGCCAGCAGGCGGACAGGGGGTCCCACTGAAGCTTTCTTT.

This clone came up once. V usage is TRBV5-6 and J usage is TRBJ1-3, with TRBD1 as a possible D gene (6 bases). Germline CDR1 reads SGHDT; CDR2 reads YYEEEE. This CDR3 spans 16 amino acids. V gave up 4 bases and J gave up 0 bases, with 14 bases separating them. CDR3 nucleotides: TGTGCCAGCAGCACGACAGGTCCGTTCTCTGGAAACACCATATATTTT. Translated: CASSTTGPFSGNTIYF. The full variable domain, completed using reference TRBV5-6 and TRBJ1-3, is DAGVTQSPTHLIKTRGQQVTLRCSPKSGHDTVSWYQQALGQGPQFIFQYYEEEERQRGNFPDRFSGHQFPNYSSELNVNALLLGDSALYLCASSTTGPFSGNTIYFGEGSWLTVV.

The rearrangement uses TRBV7-2 and TRBJ2-3; 8 positions agree with TRBD1. From germline, CDR1 is SGHTA and CDR2 FQGNSA. The V gene end was trimmed by 3 bases and the J gene end by 1 base; junction bases not matched to a gene: 9. The CDR3 loop spans 17 amino acids. The DNA for the CDR3 is TGTGCCAGCAGCTTTCCTACAGGGGGAGAGGGCACAGATACGCAGTATTTT. Translation gives CASSFPTGGEGTDTQYF.

The CDR3 sequence: CASSLLGTVSYEQYF. CDR3 coding DNA: TGTGCCAGCAGTTTACTGGGGACTGTCTCCTACGAGCAGTACTTC. The chain has TRBV28 and TRBJ2-7; weak D call: TRBD2 (6 bases). Germline lookup yields CDR1 MDHEN and CDR2 SYDVKM. CDR3 length equals 15 residues. The ends were cut back, 2 bases at V and 0 bases at J, with 11 bases in the middle.

CDR3 nucleotide sequence: TGTGCCAGCAGGAAAGGCCGTGCGGGGGGTACCAATAGCAATCAGCCCCAGCATTTT. This gives the protein CASRKGRAGGTNSNQPQHF. The chain links TRBV21-1 to TRBJ1-5. TRBV21-1 is a pseudogene. The CDR3 totals 19 residues.

The chain has TRBV4-2 and TRBJ2-2; TRBD1 matches at 10 bases. V lost 0 bases to trimming and J lost 7 bases; unmatched junction nucleotides: 11. The germline gives CDR1 LGHNA, CDR2 YNFKEQ. The length of the CDR3 is 18 residues. The CDR3 DNA reads TGTGCCAGCAGCCAAGATCGCCTGGGACAGGGGAAGAGCGGGGAGCTGTTTTTT. Its translation is CASSQDRLGQGKSGELFF.

The rearrangement joins TRBV10-1 to TRBJ2-1, with D perhaps assigned TRBD1 or TRBD2 (5 bases each). Trimming removed 7 bases at V and 0 bases at J, with 13 bases between. Germline V gene sequence: CDR1 WNHNN, CDR2 SYGVQD (reference sequence). The CDR3 has 15 residues. For the CDR3, the DNA is TGCGCCAGCACCATCGGGGCGGACTCCTACAATGAGCAGTTCTTC. Protein: CASTIGADSYNEQFF.

There are a few counts of this clone. This chain links TRBV19 with TRBJ1-1; D remains unclear. Trimming stripped 3 bases from V and 5 bases from J, with 4 bases between. Germline-derived CDR1 and CDR2 are LNHDA and SQIVND (reference sequence). The CDR3 contains 11 residues. This CDR3 is CASSMGTEAFF. CDR3 bases: TGTGCCAGTAGTATGGGAACTGAAGCTTTCTTT.

The rearrangement links TRBV6-1 to TRBJ2-1, with 8 bases identical to TRBD2. Germline CDR1 reads MNHNS; CDR2 reads SASEGT. The V segment lost 3 bases and the J segment 0 bases; nucleotides outside the gene matches: 4. The CDR3 sequence is 16 residues long. The CDR3 region has the DNA TGTGCCAGCAGTGAGAATAGCGGGAACTCCTACAATGAGCAGTTCTTC. This gives the protein CASSENSGNSYNEQFF.

The J gene is TRBJ2-7, the V gene TRBV6-5; no clear D gene. CDR1 is MNHEY, CDR2 SVGAGI, per germline. The CDR3 covers 13 residues. Trimming stripped 2 bases from V and 7 bases from J, with 12 bases between. The CDR3 sequence: CASSYLPVGEQYF. CDR3 sequence (DNA): TGTGCCAGCAGTTACCTCCCCGTGGGAGAGCAGTACTTC.

The rearrangement links TRBV4-1 to TRBJ2-2, with 10 bases lining up with TRBD2. Germline-derived CDR1 and CDR2 are MGHRA and YSYEKL. V shed 4 bases, J shed 5 bases, and the junction held 7 bases outside the gene matches. The CDR3 covers 16 residues. In DNA, the CDR3 is TGCGCCAGCAGCCCCGGACTAGCGGAGGGGACCGGGGAGCTGTTTTTT. Protein sequence: CASSPGLAEGTGELFF.

The chain is built from TRBV5-1 and TRBJ1-2; weak D call: TRBD1 (6 bases). The germline gives CDR1 SGHRS, CDR2 YFSETQ. V was shortened by 2 bases and J by 4 bases, with 12 bases between the two germline ends. The CDR3 length is 14 residues. This CDR3 reads CASSFGQPTYGYTF. DNA for the CDR3: TGCGCCAGCAGCTTTGGACAGCCAACCTATGGCTACACCTTC. The entire variable domain, with the rest obtained from reference TRBV5-1 and TRBJ1-2, is as follows: KAGVTQTPRYLIKTRGQQVTLSCSPISGHRSVSWYQQTPGQGLQFLFEYFSETQRNKGNFPGRFSGRQFSNSRSEMNVSTLELGDSALYLCASSFGQPTYGYTFGSGTRLTVV.

The V call is TRBV6-5, the J call TRBJ1-1, with 9 bases fitting TRBD1. V shed 6 bases, J shed 5 bases, and the junction held 4 bases outside the gene matches. The CDR3 totals 13 residues. The V gene's germline CDR1 is MNHEY and CDR2 SVGAGI. The CDR3 sequence: CASSMTGGTEAFF. For the CDR3, the DNA is TGTGCCAGCAGCATGACAGGGGGGACTGAAGCTTTCTTT.

The chain links TRBV28 to TRBJ2-3; no reliable D call. From germline, CDR1 is MDHEN and CDR2 SYDVKM. Between the trimmed V and J ends, which lost 8 bases and 5 bases, there was a span of 20 bases. The CDR3 is made up of 15 amino acids. CDR3 in DNA: TGTGCCAGCCTACCTCCGGTGGGTGGTGGAGATACGCAGTATTTT. As protein: CASLPPVGGGDTQYF.

This clone was observed a few times. The V gene is TRBV6-6, the J gene TRBJ1-2; D may be TRBD1 (5 bases). The CDR3 covers 11 residues. V lost 2 bases and J 8 bases, leaving 6 bases between the germline ends. Germline lookup yields CDR1 MNHNY and CDR2 SVGAGI (reference sequence). CDR3 sequence (DNA): TGTGCCAGCAGTTACAGGGACGGCTACACCTTC. This codes for CASSYRDGYTF.

This chain links TRBV5-1 with TRBJ2-5, with D uncertain. V was cut by 4 bases and J by 2 bases, with 9 bases left in between. Germline loops: CDR1 SGHRS, CDR2 YFSETQ. The CDR3 sequence is 13 residues long. CDR3 amino acids: CASSLGSQETQYF. The CDR3 DNA sequence: TGCGCCAGCAGCCTGGGATCTCAAGAGACCCAGTACTTC.

The CDR3 region has the DNA TGTGCCAGCAGTTCCGGGACAGGGGGCGAATTTTTGGACTATGGCTACACCTTC. It codes for CASSSGTGGEFLDYGYTF. The rearrangement joins TRBV5-4 to TRBJ1-2, with 12 bases identical to TRBD1. Germline CDR1 SGHNT, CDR2 YYREEE (reference sequence). The V and J ends lost 5 bases and 3 bases, in that order; junction bases with no gene match: 14. This CDR3 region has 18 residues.

The chain links TRBV5-6 to TRBJ2-1; possible D gene TRBD2, 7 bases. Germline V CDR1 and CDR2: SGHDT, YYEEEE. V was pared by 2 bases and J by 2 bases, with 11 bases between. This CDR3 has 15 amino acids. As DNA, the CDR3 is TGTGCCAGCAGCTTTCCCGGGGGGCCCTACAATGAGCAGTTCTTC. As protein: CASSFPGGPYNEQFF.

This chain connects TRBV10-1 to TRBJ2-3, with TRBD2 matching 9 bases. This CDR3 has 17 amino acids. V was pared by 0 bases and J by 0 bases, with 4 bases of the junction left unmatched. Germline V gives CDR1 WNHNN, CDR2 SYGVQD (reference sequence). This CDR3 reads CASSESTSGISTDTQYF. The CDR3, as DNA: TGCGCCAGCAGTGAGTCGACTAGCGGCATAAGCACAGATACGCAGTATTTT.

CDR3 in DNA: TGTGCCAGCAGCCTGCCCCGGACCCAGCAGTACTTC. It yields the protein CASSLPRTQQYF. This chain links TRBV7-9 with TRBJ2-7; the D is unclear. This CDR3 is built from 12 residues. Trimming removed 5 bases from V and 8 bases from J, with 13 bases in between. CDR1 is SEHNR and CDR2 is FQNEAQ in the germline V gene (reference sequence).

This clone was observed a handful of times. The V and J genes are TRBV10-1 and TRBJ1-6, with unresolved D. Trimming took 3 bases from V and 6 from J, leaving 9 bases between them. CDR1 and CDR2 (germline): WNHNN, SYGVQD (reference sequence). This CDR3 region has 14 residues. The CDR3 reads CASSDGGVNSPLHF. CDR3 DNA: TGCGCCAGCAGTGACGGCGGAGTTAATTCACCCCTCCACTTT.

The chain couples TRBV5-1 to TRBJ1-4; tentatively, D is TRBD1 (5 bases). The germline V gene encodes CDR1 SGHRS and CDR2 YFSETQ. Trimming removed 8 bases from V and 5 bases from J, with 22 bases in between. This CDR3 is built from 16 residues. CDR3 nucleotides: TGCGCCAGTAACCAGGTGCCCCCCGACAGCAATGAAAAACTGTTTTTT. This sequence encodes CASNQVPPDSNEKLFF.

The V gene is TRBV5-6, the J gene TRBJ1-1; D is possibly TRBD1 (6 bases). Per the germline V gene, CDR1 is SGHDT and CDR2 is YYEEEE. The CDR3 has 13 residues. V was cut by 4 bases and J by 4 bases, with 11 bases left in between. CDR3: CASSAQGSTEAFF. CDR3 nucleotide sequence: TGTGCCAGCAGCGCACAGGGAAGCACTGAAGCTTTCTTT.

V usage is TRBV6-1 and J usage is TRBJ1-1, with a possible D match to TRBD1 (6 bases). V lost 1 base and J 4 bases, leaving 13 bases between the germline ends. The CDR3 is 15 amino acids. In germline, CDR1 is MNHNS, CDR2 SASEGT. The CDR3 sequence is CASSEGEGEGTEAFF. The CDR3 DNA follows: TGTGCCAGCAGTGAAGGGGAGGGGGAAGGCACTGAAGCTTTCTTT.

The V and J genes are TRBV5-6 and TRBJ1-1, with D hard to call. Germline CDR1 is SGHDT and CDR2 is YYEEEE. Trimming cost V 0 bases and J 0 bases, with 9 bases left between them. The CDR3 has 15 amino acids. CDR3 protein: CASSLVDRMNTEAFF. The CDR3 DNA follows: TGTGCCAGCAGCTTGGTCGACCGAATGAACACTGAAGCTTTCTTT.

This chain links TRBV4-1 with TRBJ2-7; D not resolved. The CDR3 extends over 14 amino acids. V gave up 0 bases and J gave up 2 bases, with 8 bases separating them. The germline gives CDR1 MGHRA, CDR2 YSYEKL. CDR3 nucleotides: TGCGCCAGCAGCCAAGATTGGGGTACCTACGAGCAGTACTTC. Translated: CASSQDWGTYEQYF.